This T cell receptor beta chain was identified during a study of blood T cell repertoires in COVID-19. Study-wide context: The study drew acute and convalescent COVID-19 samples from the United States, Italy and Spain. From T cells, B-cell-depleted T cells, or PBMCs came the material, which was cDNA or gDNA.

This CDR3 has 13 amino acids. CDR1 is ENHRY, CDR2 SYGVKD, per germline. V was cut by 4 bases and J by 6 bases, with 12 bases left in between. The authors' processing: Amplified reference gene primers provided the basis for estimating nucleated cell counts. Generated by immunoSEQ multiplex PCR, the TCRdb table keeps only in-frame clones and is missing some. V and J calls and clone size come straight from that table; D and trimming were deduced from the DNA. The table records roughly 100,000 clones, over 75% of them present only once. This chain links TRBV10-3 with TRBJ1-2; possibly TRBD1 for D (5 bases). The material sequenced was peripheral blood. The sequence was obtained from a man aged 45-60 years with acute or convalescent COVID-19. The CDR3 is CAISGSWGDGYTF. CDR3 coding DNA: TGTGCCATCAGTGGATCATGGGGGGATGGCTACACCTTC.